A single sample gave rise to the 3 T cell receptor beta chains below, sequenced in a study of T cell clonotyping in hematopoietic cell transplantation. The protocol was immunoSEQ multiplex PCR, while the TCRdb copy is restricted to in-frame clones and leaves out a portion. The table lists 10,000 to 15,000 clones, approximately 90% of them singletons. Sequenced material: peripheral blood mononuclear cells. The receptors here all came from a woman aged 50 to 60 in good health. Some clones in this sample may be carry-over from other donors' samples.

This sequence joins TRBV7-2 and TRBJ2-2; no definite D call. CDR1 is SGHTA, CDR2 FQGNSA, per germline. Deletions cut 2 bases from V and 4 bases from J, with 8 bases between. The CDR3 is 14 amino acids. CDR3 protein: CASSLRLFTGELFF. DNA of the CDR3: TGTGCCAGCAGCTTAAGATTATTCACCGGGGAGCTGTTTTTT. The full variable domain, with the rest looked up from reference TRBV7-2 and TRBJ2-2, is GAGVSQSPSNKVTEKGKDVELRCDPISGHTALYWYRQSLGQGLEFLIYFQGNSAPDKSGLPSDRFSAERTGGSVSTLTIQRTQQEDSAVYLCASSLRLFTGELFFGEGSRLTVL.

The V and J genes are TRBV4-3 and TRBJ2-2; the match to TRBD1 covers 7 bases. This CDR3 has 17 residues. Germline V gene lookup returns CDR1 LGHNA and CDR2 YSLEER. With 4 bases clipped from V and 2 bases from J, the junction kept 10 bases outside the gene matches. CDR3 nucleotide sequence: TGCGCCAGCAGCCTTGGGACAGAGGCAATCAACACCGGGGAGCTGTTTTTT. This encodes CASSLGTEAINTGELFF.

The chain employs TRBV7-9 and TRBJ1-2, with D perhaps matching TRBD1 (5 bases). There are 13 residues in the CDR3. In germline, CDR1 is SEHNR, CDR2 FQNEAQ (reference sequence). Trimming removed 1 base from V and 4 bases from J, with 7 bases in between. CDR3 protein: CASSLGDSYGYTF. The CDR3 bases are TGTGCCAGCAGCTTAGGAGACAGCTATGGCTACACCTTC.